Listed here is a single TCR beta chain. Germline CDR1 reads MNHEY; CDR2 reads SVGAGI. This CDR3 region has 15 residues. Between the trimmed V and J ends, which lost 0 bases and 7 bases, there was a span of 12 bases. The record originates from a study of blood T cell repertoires in COVID-19. Repertoires were generated with immunoSEQ multiplex PCR, while TCRdb's copy carries only in-frame clones and drops some. The table has roughly 250,000 clones, over 75% seen once. The sequence derives from a woman aged 35 to 49 who had recovered from COVID-19. The sequencing sample was made of peripheral blood. This chain uses TRBV6-5 with TRBJ1-4, with D maybe TRBD1 (6 bases). CDR3 loop: CASSYSLGGGEKLFF. In nucleotides, the CDR3 is TGTGCCAGCAGTTACTCGTTGGGAGGGGGTGAAAAACTGTTTTTT.